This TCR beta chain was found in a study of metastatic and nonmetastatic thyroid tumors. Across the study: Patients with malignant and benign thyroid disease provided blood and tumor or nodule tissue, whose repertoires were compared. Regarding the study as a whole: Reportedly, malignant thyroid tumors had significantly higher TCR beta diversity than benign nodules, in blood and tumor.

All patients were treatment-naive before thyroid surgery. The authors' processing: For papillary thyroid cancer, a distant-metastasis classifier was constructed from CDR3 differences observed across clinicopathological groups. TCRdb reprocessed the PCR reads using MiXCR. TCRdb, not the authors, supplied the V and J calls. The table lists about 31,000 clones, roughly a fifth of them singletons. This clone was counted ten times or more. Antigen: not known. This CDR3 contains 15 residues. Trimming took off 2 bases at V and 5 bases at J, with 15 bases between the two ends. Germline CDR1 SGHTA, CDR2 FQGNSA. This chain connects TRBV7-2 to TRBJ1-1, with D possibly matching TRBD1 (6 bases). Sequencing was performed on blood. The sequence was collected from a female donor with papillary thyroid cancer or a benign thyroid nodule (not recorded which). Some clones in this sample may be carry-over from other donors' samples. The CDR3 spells CASSLIGGQGTEAFF. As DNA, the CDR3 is TGTGCCAGCAGCTTAATTGGTGGGCAGGGGACTGAAGCTTTCTTT.